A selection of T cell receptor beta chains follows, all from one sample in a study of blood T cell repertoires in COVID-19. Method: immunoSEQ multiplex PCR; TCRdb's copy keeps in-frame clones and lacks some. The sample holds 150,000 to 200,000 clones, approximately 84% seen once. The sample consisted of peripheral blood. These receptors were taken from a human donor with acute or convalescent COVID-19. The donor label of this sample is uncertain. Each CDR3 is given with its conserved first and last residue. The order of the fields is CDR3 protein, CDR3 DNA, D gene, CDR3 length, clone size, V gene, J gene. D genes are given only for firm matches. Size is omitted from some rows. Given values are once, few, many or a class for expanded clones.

CDR3 protein: CASSQNPGGVAETQYF; CDR3 DNA: TGCGCCAGCAGCCAAAACCCCGGCGGGGTAGCAGAGACCCAGTACTTC; D gene: .; CDR3 length: 16; clone size: .; V gene: TRBV4-1; J gene: TRBJ2-5
CDR3 protein: CASSLEGTTPLTEQYF; CDR3 DNA: TGTGCCAGCAGCTTAGAGGGGACTACACCTCTGACCGAGCAGTACTTC; D gene: TRBD2; CDR3 length: 16; clone size: .; V gene: TRBV7-2; J gene: TRBJ2-7
CDR3 protein: CASSLKIPPSGYTF; CDR3 DNA: TGTGCCAGCAGCCTTAAGATCCCTCCTAGTGGCTACACCTTC; D gene: .; CDR3 length: 14; clone size: .; V gene: TRBV27; J gene: TRBJ1-2
CDR3 protein: CASSGTTGAPNEQFF; CDR3 DNA: TGTGCCAGCAGTGGGACGACAGGGGCCCCCAATGAGCAGTTCTTC; D gene: TRBD1; CDR3 length: 15; clone size: .; V gene: TRBV6-2/TRBV6-3; J gene: TRBJ2-1
CDR3 protein: CASSFGTSPHPGELFF; CDR3 DNA: TGTGCCAGCAGTTTCGGGACTAGTCCCCACCCCGGGGAGCTGTTTTTT; D gene: TRBD2; CDR3 length: 16; clone size: .; V gene: TRBV27; J gene: TRBJ2-2
CDR3 protein: CASSFGQGVADTQYF; CDR3 DNA: TGCGCCAGCAGCTTCGGACAGGGGGTAGCAGATACGCAGTATTTT; D gene: TRBD1; CDR3 length: 15; clone size: .; V gene: TRBV5-1; J gene: TRBJ2-3
CDR3 protein: CATSTGRRWDSEQFF; CDR3 DNA: TGTGCCACCAGCACCGGACGCCGGTGGGACAGTGAGCAGTTCTTC; D gene: TRBD1; CDR3 length: 15; clone size: few; V gene: TRBV15; J gene: TRBJ2-1
CDR3 protein: CATSEAGTGVGANVLTF; CDR3 DNA: TGTGCCACCAGTGAAGCCGGGACAGGGGTCGGGGCCAACGTCCTGACTTTC; D gene: TRBD1; CDR3 length: 17; clone size: .; V gene: TRBV24-1; J gene: TRBJ2-6
CDR3 protein: CASTVDSYGYTF; CDR3 DNA: TGTGCCAGCACCGTGGACAGCTATGGCTACACCTTC; D gene: .; CDR3 length: 12; clone size: .; V gene: TRBV12-3/TRBV12-4; J gene: TRBJ1-2
CDR3 protein: CASNLGGSVLFGYTF; CDR3 DNA: TGTGCCAGCAACCTGGGGGGTTCCGTACTATTTGGCTACACCTTC; D gene: .; CDR3 length: 15; clone size: .; V gene: TRBV28; J gene: TRBJ1-2
CDR3 protein: CASIPPDRESNQPQHF; CDR3 DNA: TGTGCCAGCATCCCCCCGGACAGGGAGAGCAATCAGCCCCAGCATTTT; D gene: TRBD1; CDR3 length: 16; clone size: .; V gene: TRBV27; J gene: TRBJ1-5
CDR3 protein: CASSSGRNQPQHF; CDR3 DNA: TGTGCCAGCAGTTCAGGCCGCAATCAGCCCCAGCATTTT; D gene: .; CDR3 length: 13; clone size: once; V gene: TRBV6-5; J gene: TRBJ1-5
CDR3 protein: CASRMGQGIGEQYF; CDR3 DNA: TGTGCCAGCAGGATGGGACAGGGGATAGGCGAGCAGTACTTC; D gene: TRBD1; CDR3 length: 14; clone size: .; V gene: TRBV6-6; J gene: TRBJ2-7
CDR3 protein: CASSSVGQGTEAFF; CDR3 DNA: TGCGCCAGCAGCTCGGTGGGACAGGGCACTGAAGCTTTCTTT; D gene: TRBD1; CDR3 length: 14; clone size: .; V gene: TRBV5-1; J gene: TRBJ1-1
CDR3 protein: CASSPVTGETQYF; CDR3 DNA: TGTGCCAGCAGCCCAGTAACAGGGGAGACCCAGTACTTC; D gene: .; CDR3 length: 13; clone size: .; V gene: TRBV7-9; J gene: TRBJ2-5
CDR3 protein: CASSTQSSEGLADTQYF; CDR3 DNA: TGTGCCAGCAGCACCCAATCGTCAGAGGGACTAGCTGATACGCAGTATTTT; D gene: TRBD2; CDR3 length: 17; clone size: once; V gene: TRBV5-4; J gene: TRBJ2-3
CDR3 protein: CASWTSSYNEQFF; CDR3 DNA: TGTGCCAGCTGGACTAGCTCCTACAATGAGCAGTTCTTC; D gene: TRBD2; CDR3 length: 13; clone size: .; V gene: TRBV6-5; J gene: TRBJ2-1
CDR3 protein: CASSYGQALAETQYF; CDR3 DNA: TGTGCCAGCAGTTACGGACAGGCCCTGGCGGAGACCCAGTACTTC; D gene: TRBD1; CDR3 length: 15; clone size: .; V gene: TRBV6-6; J gene: TRBJ2-5
CDR3 protein: CASSMGQGYNSPLHF; CDR3 DNA: TGTGCCAGTAGTATGGGACAGGGATATAATTCACCCCTCCACTTT; D gene: TRBD1; CDR3 length: 15; clone size: .; V gene: TRBV19; J gene: TRBJ1-6
CDR3 protein: CASSLTGWENTEAFF; CDR3 DNA: TGTGCCAGCAGCTTAACAGGGTGGGAGAACACTGAAGCTTTCTTT; D gene: .; CDR3 length: 15; clone size: .; V gene: TRBV7-2; J gene: TRBJ1-1
CDR3 protein: CASSRWGSGRNTGELFF; CDR3 DNA: TGTGCCAGCAGCCGATGGGGTAGCGGGAGGAACACCGGGGAGCTGTTTTTT; D gene: TRBD2; CDR3 length: 17; clone size: .; V gene: TRBV7-9; J gene: TRBJ2-2
CDR3 protein: CASSPRTSGRTDTQYF; CDR3 DNA: TGTGCCAGCAGCCCCCGGACTAGCGGGAGAACAGATACGCAGTATTTT; D gene: TRBD2; CDR3 length: 16; clone size: .; V gene: TRBV6-2/TRBV6-3; J gene: TRBJ2-3
CDR3 protein: CAWFTRGRGVRYGYTF; CDR3 DNA: TGTGCCTGGTTCACACGTGGTAGGGGTGTTAGGTATGGCTACACCTTC; D gene: .; CDR3 length: 16; clone size: .; V gene: TRBV30; J gene: TRBJ1-2
CDR3 protein: CAIRRTGDNSPLHF; CDR3 DNA: TGTGCCATCAGGAGGACAGGGGATAATTCACCCCTCCACTTT; D gene: TRBD1; CDR3 length: 14; clone size: .; V gene: TRBV10-3; J gene: TRBJ1-6
CDR3 protein: CASSIVEVGQPQHF; CDR3 DNA: TGTGCCAGTAGTATAGTCGAGGTAGGTCAGCCCCAGCATTTT; D gene: .; CDR3 length: 14; clone size: .; V gene: TRBV19; J gene: TRBJ1-5
CDR3 protein: CASSLDAGRRTEAFF; CDR3 DNA: TGTGCCAGCAGCTTAGACGCAGGGAGGAGGACTGAAGCTTTCTTT; D gene: .; CDR3 length: 15; clone size: .; V gene: TRBV11-2; J gene: TRBJ1-1
CDR3 protein: CASSTAGQFYGYTF; CDR3 DNA: TGTGCCAGCAGCACCGCTGGGCAATTCTATGGCTACACCTTC; D gene: .; CDR3 length: 14; clone size: .; V gene: TRBV7-9; J gene: TRBJ1-2
CDR3 protein: CSVEVVASYGYTF; CDR3 DNA: TGCAGCGTTGAAGTGGTGGCCTCTTATGGCTACACCTTC; D gene: .; CDR3 length: 13; clone size: .; V gene: TRBV29-1; J gene: TRBJ1-2
CDR3 protein: CASSLDGGNNEQFF; CDR3 DNA: TGTGCCAGCAGCTTAGACGGAGGGAACAATGAGCAGTTCTTC; D gene: .; CDR3 length: 14; clone size: .; V gene: TRBV7-2; J gene: TRBJ2-1
CDR3 protein: CASFSGDHGYTF; CDR3 DNA: TGTGCCTCCTTCTCGGGTGACCATGGCTACACCTTC; D gene: .; CDR3 length: 12; clone size: few; V gene: TRBV10-3; J gene: TRBJ1-2
CDR3 protein: CASSQGTGEVKNIQYF; CDR3 DNA: TGCGCCAGCAGCCAAGGGACAGGGGAAGTCAAAAACATTCAGTACTTC; D gene: TRBD1; CDR3 length: 16; clone size: .; V gene: TRBV4-1; J gene: TRBJ2-4
CDR3 protein: CATSRAHSGSSYNEQFF; CDR3 DNA: TGTGCCACCAGCAGAGCTCATAGCGGTAGCTCCTACAATGAGCAGTTCTTC; D gene: .; CDR3 length: 17; clone size: .; V gene: TRBV15; J gene: TRBJ2-1
CDR3 protein: CASSQERGGSVEAQPQHF; CDR3 DNA: TGCGCCAGCAGCCAAGAGAGAGGAGGTAGTGTCGAGGCTCAGCCCCAGCATTTT; D gene: .; CDR3 length: 18; clone size: .; V gene: TRBV4-3; J gene: TRBJ1-5
CDR3 protein: CASRTGGADTQYF; CDR3 DNA: TGTGCCAGTCGCACTGGGGGGGCAGATACGCAGTATTTT; D gene: TRBD2; CDR3 length: 13; clone size: .; V gene: TRBV19; J gene: TRBJ2-3
CDR3 protein: CASNNPGQNSPLHF; CDR3 DNA: TGTGCCAGCAACAATCCGGGACAGAATTCACCCCTCCACTTT; D gene: TRBD1; CDR3 length: 14; clone size: .; V gene: TRBV28; J gene: TRBJ1-6
CDR3 protein: CASSVAGQVGSGNTIYF; CDR3 DNA: TGTGCCAGCAGCGTAGCTGGGCAGGTAGGCTCTGGAAACACCATATATTTT; D gene: .; CDR3 length: 17; clone size: .; V gene: TRBV9; J gene: TRBJ1-3
CDR3 protein: CASSEASAGRNYGYTF; CDR3 DNA: TGTGCCAGCAGTGAAGCGTCGGCGGGACGGAACTATGGCTACACCTTC; D gene: .; CDR3 length: 16; clone size: few; V gene: TRBV6-1; J gene: TRBJ1-2
CDR3 protein: CASSAGTSRNEQFF; CDR3 DNA: TGTGCCAGCAGCGCCGGGACTAGCCGCAATGAGCAGTTCTTC; D gene: TRBD2; CDR3 length: 14; clone size: .; V gene: TRBV6-6; J gene: TRBJ2-1
CDR3 protein: CASSEMGLASETQYF; CDR3 DNA: TGTGCCAGCAGTGAAATGGGACTAGCGTCGGAGACCCAGTACTTC; D gene: TRBD2; CDR3 length: 15; clone size: .; V gene: TRBV27; J gene: TRBJ2-5
CDR3 protein: CASSALGGEVQPQHF; CDR3 DNA: TGTGCCAGCAGTGCCCTGGGGGGGGAGGTTCAGCCCCAGCATTTT; D gene: .; CDR3 length: 15; clone size: .; V gene: TRBV6-6; J gene: TRBJ1-5
CDR3 protein: CASSLDGGAYNEQFF; CDR3 DNA: TGTGCCAGCAGCTTAGATGGGGGCGCCTACAATGAGCAGTTCTTC; D gene: .; CDR3 length: 15; clone size: .; V gene: TRBV7-2; J gene: TRBJ2-1
CDR3 protein: CASSVVEQGKAFF; CDR3 DNA: TGTGCCAGCAGCGTAGTCGAACAGGGGAAAGCTTTCTTT; D gene: TRBD1; CDR3 length: 13; clone size: .; V gene: TRBV9; J gene: TRBJ1-1
CDR3 protein: CASSGTGRQPQHF; CDR3 DNA: TGTGCCAGCAGTGGGACAGGGCGACAGCCCCAGCATTTT; D gene: TRBD1; CDR3 length: 13; clone size: few; V gene: TRBV2; J gene: TRBJ1-5
CDR3 protein: CASSPLPSGRIKQFF; CDR3 DNA: TGTGCCAGCAGCCCCCTCCCTAGCGGGAGAATCAAGCAGTTCTTC; D gene: TRBD2; CDR3 length: 15; clone size: .; V gene: TRBV7-8; J gene: TRBJ2-1
CDR3 protein: CASSHGGQDTQYF; CDR3 DNA: TGTGCCAGCAGTCACGGGGGTCAAGATACGCAGTATTTT; D gene: .; CDR3 length: 13; clone size: .; V gene: TRBV27; J gene: TRBJ2-3
CDR3 protein: CASTPGTGVNSPLHF; CDR3 DNA: TGTGCCAGCACGCCCGGGACAGGGGTTAATTCACCCCTCCACTTT; D gene: TRBD1; CDR3 length: 15; clone size: once; V gene: TRBV27; J gene: TRBJ1-6